The 31 T cell receptor beta chains reported below all come from one sample, sequenced in a study of blood T cell repertoires in COVID-19. The method was immunoSEQ multiplex PCR; TCRdb's version includes in-frame clones alone and lacks a portion of them. The sample includes over 200,000 clones, about 88% of them seen just once. Sequencing was performed on PBMCs or T cells enriched from blood (not recorded which). The origin of the receptors is a woman aged 25 to 39 who had been exposed to COVID-19.

V usage is TRBV5-1 and J usage is TRBJ2-3; 11 bases fit TRBD2. The J segment lost 0 bases and the V segment lost 2 bases, leaving 5 bases of the junction unmatched. The CDR3 runs to 17 residues. Per germline, CDR1 SGHRS and CDR2 YFSETQ. CDR3 loop: CASSFWLAGGSTDTQYF. Written as DNA, the CDR3 is TGCGCCAGCAGCTTCTGGTTAGCGGGGGGGAGCACAGATACGCAGTATTTT.

The gene calls are TRBV5-1 and TRBJ2-4; 8 bases map to TRBD2. Per germline, CDR1 SGHRS and CDR2 YFSETQ. After removal of 0 bases from V and 1 base from J, the junction contained 6 bases not matched to a gene. The CDR3 is 17 amino acids. CDR3 DNA sequence: TGCGCCAGCAGCTTGGCCTCCGGCGGGGGGGCCAAAAACATTCAGTACTTC. It is translated as CASSLASGGGAKNIQYF.

Of note for this clone: The junction shows a germline mismatch at one end, possibly a read error. V and J are TRBV24-1 and TRBJ2-6; 9 bases line up with TRBD1. Germline V gene data show CDR1 as KGHDR and CDR2 as SFDVKD. The CDR3 is made up of 18 amino acids. This CDR3 is CATSDFGTGPSEANVLTF. For the CDR3, the DNA is TGTGCCACCAGTGATTTTGGGACAGGGCCTTCTGAGGCCAACGTCCTGACTTTC.

This sequence joins TRBV19 and TRBJ2-1; TRBD1 agrees at 11 bases. The CDR3 is made up of 13 amino acids. Trimming removed 6 bases from V and 10 bases from J; junction bases left unmatched: 5. Per germline, CDR1 LNHDA and CDR2 SQIVND (reference sequence). CDR3 DNA sequence: TGTGCCAGTAGGAGGACAGGGGGCGGGGAGCAGTTCTTC. This gives the protein CASRRTGGGEQFF.

The chain joins TRBV2 to TRBJ2-6; 11 bases match TRBD1. CDR3 length: 17 amino acids. The V gene end was trimmed by 6 bases and the J gene end by 2 bases; junction bases not matched to a gene: 6. Looked up from germline, CDR1 is SNHLY and CDR2 is FYNNEI. CDR3 sequence (DNA): TGTGCCAGCAGACGGGACAGGGGGTCTCCTGGGGCCAACGTCCTGACTTTC. This codes for CASRRDRGSPGANVLTF.

The J gene is TRBJ2-3, the V gene TRBV9; D might be TRBD1 (6 bases). The V gene's germline CDR1 is SGDLS and CDR2 YYNGEE. V was clipped by 4 bases and J by 0 bases, with 21 bases between them. This CDR3 comprises 18 residues. This CDR3 is CASSPGRQAVSSTDTQYF. Written as DNA, the CDR3 is TGTGCCAGCAGCCCAGGACGACAGGCAGTATCTAGCACAGATACGCAGTATTTT. The full variable domain, its missing parts supplied by reference TRBV9 and TRBJ2-3, is DSGVTQTPKHLITATGQRVTLRCSPRSGDLSVYWYQQSLDQGLQFLIQYYNGEERAKGNILERFSAQQFPDLHSELNLSSLELGDSALYFCASSPGRQAVSSTDTQYFGPGTRLTVL.

The chain employs TRBV7-3 and TRBJ1-2, with 9 positions matching TRBD1. The CDR3 has 16 amino acids. J was trimmed by 7 bases and V by 5 bases; bases with no gene match: 14. Germline-derived CDR1 and CDR2 are SGHTA and FQGTGA. The CDR3 region has the DNA TGTGCCAGCAGCCCTCACCCGGGACAGGGTAGGGCTGGCTACACCTTC. It yields the protein CASSPHPGQGRAGYTF.

This clone has only one observation. V and J are TRBV19 and TRBJ2-7, with 16 bases matching TRBD2. The CDR3 contains 17 residues. Trimming removed 5 bases from V and 4 bases from J; junction bases left unmatched: 8. Looked up from germline, CDR1 is LNHDA and CDR2 is SQIVND (reference sequence). The CDR3 DNA reads TGTGCCAGTAGTGCCTGGGGACTAGCGGGGGGGCCATACGAGCAGTACTTC. Residues: CASSAWGLAGGPYEQYF.

The rearrangement links TRBV3-1 (or the pseudogene TRBV3-2) to TRBJ1-1, with D unclear. Trimming pared 1 base from V and 0 bases from J, leaving 6 bases between. The germline V gene encodes CDR1 LGHDT and CDR2 YNNKEL (reference sequence). This CDR3 spans 14 amino acids. CDR3 in amino acids: CASSQGSVNTEAFF. Here the CDR3 DNA reads TGTGCCAGCAGCCAAGGGTCAGTGAACACTGAAGCTTTCTTT.

The chain combines TRBV5-1 with TRBJ2-3; 8 positions match TRBD2. Germline V gene sequence: CDR1 SGHRS, CDR2 YFSETQ. The CDR3 runs to 14 residues. Germline trimming cut 2 bases from V and 6 bases from J; bases unmatched to any gene: 5. DNA of the CDR3: TGCGCCAGCAGCTTCGCGGGAGGTTGGGATACGCAGTATTTT. It translates to CASSFAGGWDTQYF. The variable domain in full, completed from reference TRBV5-1 and TRBJ2-3, reads KAGVTQTPRYLIKTRGQQVTLSCSPISGHRSVSWYQQTPGQGLQFLFEYFSETQRNKGNFPGRFSGRQFSNSRSEMNVSTLELGDSALYLCASSFAGGWDTQYFGPGTRLTVL.

This clone was recorded once. The rearrangement uses TRBV29-1 and TRBJ1-4; D is ambiguous. V was shortened by 7 bases and J by 3 bases, with 12 bases between the two germline ends. Germline V lookup: CDR1 SQVTM, CDR2 ANQGSEA. The CDR3 sequence is 13 residues long. CDR3 nucleotide sequence: TGCAGCGCCCGACGGGGAGCTAATGAAAAACTGTTTTTT. Its protein is CSARRGANEKLFF.

The V call is TRBV5-1, the J call TRBJ1-1, with D perhaps TRBD1 (6 bases). The CDR3 runs 14 residues. In germline, CDR1 is SGHRS, CDR2 YFSETQ. V gave up 3 bases and J gave up 2 bases, with 11 bases separating them. CDR3 sequence (DNA): TGCGCCAGCAGCTGGCAACAGGGAAACACTGAAGCTTTCTTT. It encodes CASSWQQGNTEAFF.

This clone came up a few times. The chain is built from TRBV19 and TRBJ1-6; 7 nucleotides line up with TRBD1. V gave up 5 bases and J gave up 7 bases; unmatched junction bases: 5. CDR3 length: 14 amino acids. The germline CDR1 and CDR2 sequences are LNHDA and SQIVND (reference sequence). The CDR3 region is CASSPQGDNSPLHF. In nucleotides, the CDR3 is TGTGCCAGTAGTCCGCAGGGGGACAATTCACCCCTCCACTTT.

The gene calls are TRBV5-1 and TRBJ1-5; TRBD1 matches at 7 bases. The CDR3 totals 15 residues. Germline lookup yields CDR1 SGHRS and CDR2 YFSETQ. With 4 bases clipped from V and 7 bases from J, the junction kept 11 bases outside the gene matches. The DNA of the CDR3 is TGCGCCAGCAGCGAAGGGACAGAGACGTGGCAGCCCCAGCATTTT. The encoded protein is CASSEGTETWQPQHF.

The chain employs TRBV5-1 and TRBJ1-1, with D perhaps matching TRBD1 (6 bases). V lost 5 bases, J lost 1 base, and 12 bases lay in between. CDR3 length: 14 residues. The germline CDR1 and CDR2 sequences are SGHRS and YFSETQ. The CDR3 sequence is CASSSTGKNTEAFF. CDR3 nucleotides: TGCGCCAGCAGTTCTACAGGGAAGAACACTGAAGCTTTCTTT.

This sequence joins TRBV21-1 and TRBJ1-1; TRBD1 was called by the table and not checked on the DNA. TRBV21-1 is given as a pseudogene. CDR3 length: 16 amino acids. The CDR3 here is CASSIRTGHRGTEAFF. The CDR3 DNA sequence: TGTGCCAGCAGCATTCGGACAGGGCACCGGGGCACTGAAGCTTTCTTT.

The chain couples TRBV2 to TRBJ1-6; unclear D gene. CDR1 is SNHLY, CDR2 FYNNEI, per germline. V lost 2 bases, J lost 9 bases, and 17 bases lay in between. This CDR3 contains 16 residues. CDR3 sequence: CASSEFLTPEGSPLHF. The DNA of the CDR3 is TGTGCCAGCAGTGAATTCCTTACCCCTGAGGGTTCACCCCTCCACTTT.

The chain is built from TRBV10-1 and TRBJ2-7, with 11 bases that match TRBD1. Germline CDR1 WNHNN, CDR2 SYGVQD (reference sequence). The CDR3 has 15 residues. V dropped 6 bases and J dropped 0; count of bases not matched to a gene: 4. CDR3 protein: CASSKGTGGSYEQYF. In nucleotides, the CDR3 is TGCGCCAGCAGCAAGGGGACAGGGGGCTCCTACGAGCAGTACTTC.

Regarding this clone: The junction differs from germline at one of its ends, possibly a read error. This chain links TRBV23-1 with TRBJ2-7; possible D gene TRBD2, 5 bases. TRBV23-1 is noted as an ORF with a role that remains uncertain. The CDR3 runs to 8 residues. CDR3 DNA sequence: TGCGCCAGCAGAGGAGCGGCCTTC. Residues: CASRGAAF.

In its sample, this clone was seen once. The gene calls are TRBV28 and TRBJ1-2, with TRBD1 matching over 7 bases. Looked up from germline, CDR1 is MDHEN and CDR2 is SYDVKM. This CDR3 spans 15 amino acids. Trimming removed 8 bases from V and 4 bases from J; junction bases left unmatched: 13. CDR3 nucleotides: TGTGCCAGCCTGTTAGGGGCCAGGGGGTCCTATGGCTACACCTTC. It specifies CASLLGARGSYGYTF.

The chain has TRBV27 and TRBJ1-5, with 10 nucleotides matching TRBD1. Germline-derived CDR1 and CDR2 are MNHEY and SMNVEV (reference sequence). There are 14 residues in the CDR3. V lost 7 bases and J lost 4; bases outside the gene matches: 4. CDR3 DNA: TGTGCCAGCAAGACAGGGGGCCAGAATCAGCCCCAGCATTTT. Its translation: CASKTGGQNQPQHF.

The genes are TRBV27 and TRBJ1-2; 10 nucleotides match TRBD1. The CDR3 consists of 12 residues. Germline values: CDR1 MNHEY, CDR2 SMNVEV (reference sequence). Losses at the gene ends were 8 bases for V and 4 bases for J; bases not matched to a gene: 1. CDR3 residues: CASRTGGYGYTF. CDR3 nucleotide sequence: TGTGCCAGCCGGACAGGGGGCTATGGCTACACCTTC.

The chain employs TRBV30 and TRBJ1-6; 9 bases line up with TRBD1. The CDR3 length is 15 residues. From germline, CDR1 is GTSNPN and CDR2 SVGIG (reference sequence). The junction had 8 bases not matched to a gene; V was cut back by 0 bases and J by 11 bases. The CDR3 nucleotides read TGTGCCTGGAGTGTCCCCGGGACAGGGTCGCCACCCCTCCACTTT. This encodes CAWSVPGTGSPPLHF.

This chain joins TRBV5-1 and TRBJ2-7; tentatively, D is TRBD2 (6 bases). V was cut by 0 bases and J by 5 bases, with 12 bases left in between. Germline-derived CDR1 and CDR2 are SGHRS and YFSETQ. There are 14 residues in the CDR3. The CDR3 DNA reads TGCGCCAGCAGCTTGGCCTCGGCGGGGAACGAGCAGTACTTC. This translates into CASSLASAGNEQYF.

The rearrangement joins TRBV7-8 to TRBJ1-6; 8 positions match TRBD1. There are 13 residues in the CDR3. J was trimmed by 13 bases and V by 4 bases; bases with no gene match: 6. CDR1 and CDR2 from the germline V gene are SGHVS and FQNEAQ. CDR3 loop: CASSSGQAVPLHF. CDR3 in DNA: TGTGCCAGCAGCTCGGGACAGGCAGTCCCCCTCCACTTT.

This chain joins TRBV3-1 (or the pseudogene TRBV3-2) and TRBJ2-1; 8 nucleotides line up with TRBD2. This CDR3 is built from 13 residues. After removal of 4 bases from V and 6 bases from J, the junction contained 2 bases not matched to a gene. Germline CDR1 and CDR2: LGHDT and YNNKEL (reference sequence). The CDR3 DNA reads as TGTGCCAGCAGCCTCGGACTAGCCAATGAGCAGTTCTTC. As protein: CASSLGLANEQFF.

The chain recombines TRBV23-1 with TRBJ1-1; 9 bases match TRBD1. TRBV23-1 is marked as an open reading frame, function uncertain. V gave up 2 bases and J gave up 4 bases; unmatched junction bases: 2. The CDR3 consists of 14 residues. CDR3 coding DNA: TGCGCCAGCAGTCAAGGGACAGGGAGCACTGAAGCTTTCTTT. It yields the protein CASSQGTGSTEAFF.

This rearrangement joins TRBV3-1 (or the pseudogene TRBV3-2) to TRBJ1-5; possible D gene TRBD1, 5 bases. V lost 4 bases and J lost 7, with 17 bases in between. This CDR3 spans 15 amino acids. Per the germline V gene, CDR1 is LGHDT and CDR2 is YNNKEL (reference sequence). CDR3 residues: CASSPLGGEGQPQHF. The CDR3 nucleotides are TGTGCCAGCAGCCCTCTGGGAGGTGAGGGGCAGCCCCAGCATTTT.

This clone came up once. The chain uses TRBV18 and TRBJ1-1, with TRBD1 identical over 7 bases. The germline CDR1 and CDR2 sequences are KGHSH and LQKENI. CDR3 length: 14 amino acids. Germline trimming cut 2 bases from V and 1 base from J; bases unmatched to any gene: 1. CDR3: CASSPTGANTEAFF. The CDR3 nucleotides read TGTGCCAGCTCACCAACAGGGGCGAACACTGAAGCTTTCTTT.

This chain connects TRBV4-2 to TRBJ2-3; D perhaps matches TRBD2 (5 bases). The length of the CDR3 is 14 residues. Germline V CDR1 and CDR2: LGHNA, YNFKEQ. V dropped 1 base and J dropped 2 bases, with 7 bases sitting between them. The DNA for the CDR3 is TGTGCCAGCAGCCAAGGTAGCGACACAGATACGCAGTATTTT. This sequence encodes CASSQGSDTDTQYF.

The gene calls are TRBV3-1 (or the pseudogene TRBV3-2) and TRBJ1-5; weak D call: TRBD1 (6 bases). Trimming pared 4 bases from V and 7 bases from J, leaving 17 bases between. Germline loops: CDR1 LGHDT, CDR2 YNNKEL (reference sequence). This CDR3 has 15 residues. CDR3 bases: TGTGCCAGCAGCCCCTCGGGGGGGGCGGGGCAGCCCCAGCATTTT. Protein sequence: CASSPSGGAGQPQHF.